Given below is one T cell receptor (beta chain) in context. The data were obtained in a study of shared clonotypes between healthy human individuals. Study context: Each donor had three CD4 naive, three CD4 memory, two CD8 naive and one CD8 memory plate.

This table comes from immunoSEQ multiplex PCR, and its TCRdb copy is limited to in-frame clones, with some not included. This sample carries about 580,000 clones, roughly 98% of them seen once, and the ten largest clones take 0.3%. CD8 cells classed as naive were CD45RO-negative and positively selected for CCR7, excluding terminally differentiated effector memory CD45RA+ cells. V lost 4 bases and J lost 0, with 10 bases in between. The CDR3 runs 14 residues. Per the germline V gene, CDR1 is SGHRS and CDR2 is YFSETQ. The chain uses TRBV5-1 and TRBJ2-5, with D tentatively TRBD2 (5 bases). This clonotype was obtained from a man in his thirties or forties in good health. Sequencing input: naive CD8+ T cells sorted from blood. Here the CDR3 reads CASSTSGNQETQYF. In DNA, the CDR3 is TGCGCCAGCAGCACCAGCGGAAACCAAGAGACCCAGTACTTC.